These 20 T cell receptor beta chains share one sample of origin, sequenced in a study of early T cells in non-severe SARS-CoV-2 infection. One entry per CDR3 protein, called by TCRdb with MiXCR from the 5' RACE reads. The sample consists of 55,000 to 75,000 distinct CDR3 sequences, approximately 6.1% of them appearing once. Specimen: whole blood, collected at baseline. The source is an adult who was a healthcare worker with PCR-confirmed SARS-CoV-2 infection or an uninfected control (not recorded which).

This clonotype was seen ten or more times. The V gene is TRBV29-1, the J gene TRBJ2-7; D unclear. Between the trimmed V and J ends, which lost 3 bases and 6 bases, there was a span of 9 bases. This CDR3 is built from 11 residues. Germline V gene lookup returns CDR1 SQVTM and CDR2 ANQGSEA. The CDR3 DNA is TGCAGCGTTGAGGGCCAAGGCGAGCAGTACTTC. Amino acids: CSVEGQGEQYF.

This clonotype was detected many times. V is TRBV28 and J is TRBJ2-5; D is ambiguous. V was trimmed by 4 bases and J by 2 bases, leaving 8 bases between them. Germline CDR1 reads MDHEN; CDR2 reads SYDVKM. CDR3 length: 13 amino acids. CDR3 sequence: CASSSSAQETQYF. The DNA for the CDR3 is TGTGCCAGCAGTTCGAGTGCTCAAGAGACCCAGTACTTC.

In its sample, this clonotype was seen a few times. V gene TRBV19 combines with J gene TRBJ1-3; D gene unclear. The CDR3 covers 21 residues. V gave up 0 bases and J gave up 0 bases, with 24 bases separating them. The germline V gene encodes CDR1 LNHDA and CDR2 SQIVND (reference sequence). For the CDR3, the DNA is TGTGCCAGTAGTATAGACCCCTTGGGGAACAACATCCTTACCTCTGGAAACACCATATATTTT. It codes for CASSIDPLGNNILTSGNTIYF. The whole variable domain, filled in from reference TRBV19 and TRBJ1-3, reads DGGITQSPKYLFRKEGQNVTLSCEQNLNHDAMYWYRQDPGQGLRLIYYSQIVNDFQKGDIAEGYSVSREKKESFPLTVTSAQKNPTAFYLCASSIDPLGNNILTSGNTIYFGEGSWLTVV.

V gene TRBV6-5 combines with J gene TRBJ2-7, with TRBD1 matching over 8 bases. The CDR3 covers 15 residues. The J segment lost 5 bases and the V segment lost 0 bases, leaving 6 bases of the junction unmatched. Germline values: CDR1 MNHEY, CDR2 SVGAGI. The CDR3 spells CASSYSGQGSHEQYF. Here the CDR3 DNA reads TGTGCCAGCAGTTACTCCGGACAGGGTAGCCACGAGCAGTACTTC.

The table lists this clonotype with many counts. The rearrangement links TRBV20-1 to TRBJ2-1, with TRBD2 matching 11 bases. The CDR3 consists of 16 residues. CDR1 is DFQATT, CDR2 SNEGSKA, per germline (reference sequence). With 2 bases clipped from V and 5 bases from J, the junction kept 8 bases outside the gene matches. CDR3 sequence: CSARPSTSGTNNEQFF. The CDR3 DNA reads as TGCAGTGCTAGACCATCGACTAGCGGGACGAACAATGAGCAGTTCTTC.

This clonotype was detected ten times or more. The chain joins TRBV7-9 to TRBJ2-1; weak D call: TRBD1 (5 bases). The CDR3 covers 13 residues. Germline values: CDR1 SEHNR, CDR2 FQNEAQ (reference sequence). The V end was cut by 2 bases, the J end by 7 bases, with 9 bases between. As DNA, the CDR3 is TGTGCCAGCAGCTTATATTCAGGGAATGAGCAGTTCTTC. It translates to CASSLYSGNEQFF. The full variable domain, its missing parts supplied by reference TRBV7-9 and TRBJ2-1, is DTGVSQNPRHKITKRGQNVTFRCDPISEHNRLYWYRQTLGQGPEFLTYFQNEAQLEKSRLLSDRFSAERPKGSFSTLEIQRTEQGDSAMYLCASSLYSGNEQFFGPGTRLTVL.

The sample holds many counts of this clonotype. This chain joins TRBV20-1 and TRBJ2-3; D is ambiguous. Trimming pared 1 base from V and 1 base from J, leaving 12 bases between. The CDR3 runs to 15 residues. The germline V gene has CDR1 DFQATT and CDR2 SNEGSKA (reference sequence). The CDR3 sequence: CSARGDFTGTDTQYF. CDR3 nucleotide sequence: TGCAGTGCTAGAGGAGACTTCACCGGCACAGATACGCAGTATTTT.

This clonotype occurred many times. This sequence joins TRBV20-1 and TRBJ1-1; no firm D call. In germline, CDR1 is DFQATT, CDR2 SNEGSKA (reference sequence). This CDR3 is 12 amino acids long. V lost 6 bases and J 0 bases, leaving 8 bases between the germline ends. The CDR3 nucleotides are TGCAGTGCCTTAACAGTGAACACTGAAGCTTTCTTT. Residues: CSALTVNTEAFF.

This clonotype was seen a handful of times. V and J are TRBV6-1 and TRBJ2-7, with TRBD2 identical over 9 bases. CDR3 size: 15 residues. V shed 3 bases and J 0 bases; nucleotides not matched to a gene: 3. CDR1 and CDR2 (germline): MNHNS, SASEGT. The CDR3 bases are TGTGCCAGCAGTGATCTAGCGGGAAGCTCCTACGAGCAGTACTTC. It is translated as CASSDLAGSSYEQYF.

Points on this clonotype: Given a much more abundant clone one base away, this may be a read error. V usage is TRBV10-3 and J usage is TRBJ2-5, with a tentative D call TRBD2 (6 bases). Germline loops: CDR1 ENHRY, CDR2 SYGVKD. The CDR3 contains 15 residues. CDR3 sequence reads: CAISLGGGSQGTQYF. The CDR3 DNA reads TGTGCCATCAGTCTTGGAGGAGGGTCTCAAGGGACCCAGTACTTC.

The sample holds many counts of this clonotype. DNA of the CDR3: TGCAGTGCCCGGGGGAGGAGCGACAATGAGCAGTTCTTC. Protein: CSARGRSDNEQFF. The chain employs TRBV20-1 and TRBJ2-1, with a tentative D call TRBD2 (6 bases). V was shortened by 6 bases and J by 5 bases, with 14 bases between the two germline ends. Germline V gene data show CDR1 as DFQATT and CDR2 as SNEGSKA (reference sequence). The CDR3 is 13 residues long.

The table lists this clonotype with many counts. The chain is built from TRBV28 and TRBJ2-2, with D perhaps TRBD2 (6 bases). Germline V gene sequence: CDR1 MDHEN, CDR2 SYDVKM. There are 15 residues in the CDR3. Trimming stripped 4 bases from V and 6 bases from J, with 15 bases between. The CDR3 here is CASSSPGRRAGELFF. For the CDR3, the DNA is TGTGCCAGCAGTTCCCCAGGGAGGCGAGCCGGGGAGCTGTTTTTT.

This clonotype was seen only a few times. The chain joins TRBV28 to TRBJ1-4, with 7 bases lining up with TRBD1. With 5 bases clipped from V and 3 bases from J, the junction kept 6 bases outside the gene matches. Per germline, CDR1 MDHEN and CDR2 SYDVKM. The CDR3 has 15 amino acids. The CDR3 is CASSRLGQSNEKLFF. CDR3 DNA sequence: TGTGCCAGCAGTAGACTGGGACAGTCTAATGAAAAACTGTTTTTT. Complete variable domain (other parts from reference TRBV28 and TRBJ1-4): DVKVTQSSRYLVKRTGEKVFLECVQDMDHENMFWYRQDPGLGLRLIYFSYDVKMKEKGDIPEGYSVSREKKERFSLILESASTNQTSMYLCASSRLGQSNEKLFFGSGTQLSVL.

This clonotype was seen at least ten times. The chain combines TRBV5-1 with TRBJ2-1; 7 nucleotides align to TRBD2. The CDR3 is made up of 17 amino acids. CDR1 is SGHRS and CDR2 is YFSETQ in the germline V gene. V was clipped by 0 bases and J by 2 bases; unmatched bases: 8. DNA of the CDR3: TGCGCCAGCAGCTTGGCCCTTGGCGGGAGCGCCTACAATGAGCAGTTCTTC. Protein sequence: CASSLALGGSAYNEQFF.

The DNA of the CDR3 is TGTGCCAGCTCACCGCAGTACGAGCAGTACTTC. Translated: CASSPQYEQYF. The gene calls are TRBV18 and TRBJ2-7; unclear D gene. V was cut by 3 bases and J by 4 bases, with 4 bases left in between. CDR1 is KGHSH, CDR2 LQKENI, per germline. CDR3 length equals 11 residues.

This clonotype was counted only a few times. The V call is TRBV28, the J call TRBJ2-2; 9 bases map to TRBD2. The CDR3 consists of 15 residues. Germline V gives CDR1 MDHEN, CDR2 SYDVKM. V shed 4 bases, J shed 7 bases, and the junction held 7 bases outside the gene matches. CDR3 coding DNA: TGTGCCAGCAGTTCGATAGCGGGAGAACGCGGGGAGCTGTTTTTT. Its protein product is CASSSIAGERGELFF.

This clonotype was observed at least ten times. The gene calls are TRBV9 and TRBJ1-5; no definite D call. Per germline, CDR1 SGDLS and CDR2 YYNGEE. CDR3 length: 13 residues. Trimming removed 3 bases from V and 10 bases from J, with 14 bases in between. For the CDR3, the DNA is TGTGCCAGCAGCGCCGGACCGATCTCCCCCCAGCATTTT. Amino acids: CASSAGPISPQHF.

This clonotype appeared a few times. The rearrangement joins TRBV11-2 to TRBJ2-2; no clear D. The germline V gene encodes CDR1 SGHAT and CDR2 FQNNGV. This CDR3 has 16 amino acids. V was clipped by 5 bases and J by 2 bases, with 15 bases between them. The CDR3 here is CASSPRGAINTGELFF. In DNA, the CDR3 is TGTGCCAGCAGCCCCCGAGGAGCGATAAACACCGGGGAGCTGTTTTTT.

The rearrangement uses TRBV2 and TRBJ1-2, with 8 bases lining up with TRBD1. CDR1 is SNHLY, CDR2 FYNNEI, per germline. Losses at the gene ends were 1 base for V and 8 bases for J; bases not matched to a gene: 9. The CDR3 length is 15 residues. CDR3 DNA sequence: TGTGCCAGCAGTGAAGAAGGACAGGGTCAAAGCGGCTACACCTTC. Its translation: CASSEEGQGQSGYTF.

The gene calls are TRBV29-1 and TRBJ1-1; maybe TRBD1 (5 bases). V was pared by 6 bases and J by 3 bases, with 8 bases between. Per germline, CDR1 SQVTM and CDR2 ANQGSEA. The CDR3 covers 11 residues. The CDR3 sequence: CSVGGDTEAFF. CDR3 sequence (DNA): TGCAGCGTCGGGGGGGACACTGAAGCTTTCTTT.